The 15 T cell receptor beta chains in this list originate from one sample, sequenced in a study of shared clonotypes between healthy human individuals. Here immunoSEQ multiplex PCR was the method, and the copy in TCRdb shows in-frame clones only, minus some. The sample has around 430,000 clones, around 79% seen once. Sample: PBMCs. Receptors originate from a woman aged 40 to 55 in good health. Some clones in this sample may be carry-over from other donors' samples.

The gene calls are TRBV18 and TRBJ2-3; 15 bases are shared with TRBD2. Germline CDR1 reads KGHSH; CDR2 reads LQKENI. This CDR3 is built from 22 residues. V gave up 0 bases and J gave up 3 bases; unmatched junction bases: 16. CDR3 protein: CASSPPEEGIWTSGRATDTQYF. The CDR3 nucleotides are TGTGCCAGCTCACCACCGGAAGAGGGTATCTGGACTAGCGGGAGGGCGACAGATACGCAGTATTTT.

The chain recombines TRBV9 with TRBJ2-5; 9 nucleotides match TRBD2. V lost 0 bases and J lost 3; bases outside the gene matches: 3. Germline V gives CDR1 SGDLS, CDR2 YYNGEE. CDR3 length: 15 amino acids. The CDR3 sequence is CASSVGAGGKETQYF. The CDR3 nucleotides are TGTGCCAGCAGCGTAGGAGCGGGAGGTAAAGAGACCCAGTACTTC.

This rearrangement joins TRBV28 to TRBJ2-1; maybe TRBD2 (6 bases). Germline values: CDR1 MDHEN, CDR2 SYDVKM. V shed 8 bases and J shed 8 bases, with 16 bases lying between them. The CDR3 extends over 13 amino acids. The CDR3 sequence: CASGEAGIDEQFF. In nucleotides, the CDR3 is TGTGCCAGCGGGGAGGCGGGGATCGATGAGCAGTTCTTC.

CDR3: CASSSAGEVLPEQYF. The CDR3 DNA reads as TGTGCCAGCAGTTCGGCGGGCGAAGTCCTCCCCGAGCAGTACTTC. V usage is TRBV6-5 and J usage is TRBJ2-7; weak D call: TRBD2 (5 bases). The CDR3 has 15 amino acids. Germline V gene data show CDR1 as MNHEY and CDR2 as SVGAGI. V was trimmed by 4 bases and J by 6 bases, leaving 19 bases between them.

The rearrangement uses TRBV27 and TRBJ2-5; D is possibly TRBD1 (7 bases). CDR3 length: 16 amino acids. Between the trimmed V and J ends, which lost 4 bases and 1 base, there was a span of 16 bases. Germline V gives CDR1 MNHEY, CDR2 SMNVEV (reference sequence). CDR3 DNA: TGTGCCAGCAGTTCCCCGGGGGACAGTCTCCAAGAGACCCAGTACTTC. The encoded protein is CASSSPGDSLQETQYF.

This rearrangement joins TRBV5-1 to TRBJ2-3; 7 bases align to TRBD2. The germline V gene has CDR1 SGHRS and CDR2 YFSETQ. The CDR3 is 15 amino acids. The junction had 5 bases not matched to a gene; V was cut back by 0 bases and J by 4 bases. The CDR3 DNA follows: TGCGCCAGCAGCTTGGTGTCTAGCGGTTCAGATACGCAGTATTTT. As protein: CASSLVSSGSDTQYF.

A single count supports this clone. The rearrangement uses TRBV7-2 and TRBJ2-1; D ambiguous. The germline V and J ends were trimmed by 4 bases and 9 bases, with 22 bases remaining between them. Germline loops: CDR1 SGHTA, CDR2 FQGNSA. The CDR3 is made up of 16 amino acids. The CDR3 reads CASSSKKTGIASEQFF. For the CDR3, the DNA is TGTGCCAGCAGCTCGAAGAAAACGGGTATAGCTAGTGAGCAGTTCTTC.

The chain recombines TRBV19 with TRBJ2-5; 8 positions match TRBD2. The ends lost 6 bases at V and 1 base at J; junction bases unmatched: 10. Germline V gene lookup returns CDR1 LNHDA and CDR2 SQIVND (reference sequence). CDR3 size: 16 residues. CDR3 loop: CASSPGGAGGQETQYF. CDR3 coding DNA: TGTGCCAGTAGCCCAGGAGGGGCGGGAGGCCAAGAGACCCAGTACTTC.

The V gene is TRBV10-3, the J gene TRBJ2-1; D is ambiguous. Germline V CDR1 and CDR2: ENHRY, SYGVKD. V was shortened by 3 bases and J by 0 bases, with 9 bases between the two germline ends. The CDR3 loop spans 15 amino acids. CDR3 region: CAISERKGSYNEQFF. DNA for the CDR3: TGTGCCATCAGTGAAAGGAAGGGCTCCTACAATGAGCAGTTCTTC.

This chain uses TRBV5-8 with TRBJ2-5; D possibly corresponds to TRBD1 (5 bases). V lost 4 bases and J 4 bases, leaving 8 bases between the germline ends. Per the germline V gene, CDR1 is SGHTS and CDR2 is YDEGEE. CDR3 length equals 12 residues. CDR3 sequence (DNA): TGTGCCAGCAGCCCCGACAGAGAGACCCAGTACTTC. Translating it yields CASSPDRETQYF.

The chain recombines TRBV5-6 with TRBJ1-5; 8 bases are shared with TRBD1. Per the germline V gene, CDR1 is SGHDT and CDR2 is YYEEEE. This CDR3 is built from 15 residues. With 3 bases clipped from V and 5 bases from J, the junction kept 7 bases outside the gene matches. CDR3 bases: TGTGCCAGCAGCTCCCTTGACAGGGGCGATCAGCCCCAGCATTTT. This codes for CASSSLDRGDQPQHF.

The genes are TRBV4-1 and TRBJ2-3; D gene unclear. This CDR3 comprises 12 residues. Germline CDR1 is MGHRA and CDR2 is YSYEKL. The V end lost 1 base, the J end lost 6 bases, and 5 bases lay between the germline ends. The CDR3 coding sequence is TGCGCCAGCAGCCAAGGATTCGATACGCAGTATTTT. It translates to CASSQGFDTQYF.

This clone was seen a few times. The rearrangement uses TRBV6-5 and TRBJ2-4; no firm D call. The CDR3 consists of 13 residues. V was trimmed by 3 bases and J by 3 bases, leaving 6 bases between them. Looked up from germline, CDR1 is MNHEY and CDR2 is SVGAGI. The CDR3 protein is CASSYSIKNIQYF. In nucleotides, the CDR3 is TGTGCCAGCAGTTATTCTATCAAAAACATTCAGTACTTC.

The rearrangement joins TRBV29-1 to TRBJ1-1; 7 bases map to TRBD1. CDR1 is SQVTM and CDR2 is ANQGSEA in the germline V gene. This CDR3 has 13 residues. After removal of 6 bases from V and 8 bases from J, the junction contained 12 bases not matched to a gene. CDR3 sequence reads: CSVSGQAWSEAFF. The CDR3 DNA reads as TGCAGCGTGAGTGGACAGGCGTGGAGCGAAGCTTTCTTT.

V gene TRBV25-1 combines with J gene TRBJ1-3; tentative D call: TRBD1 (5 bases). V lost 6 bases and J 0 bases, leaving 15 bases between the germline ends. Germline V CDR1 and CDR2: MGHDK, SYGVNS. This CDR3 contains 16 residues. The CDR3 loop is CASRTPPGSSGNTIYF. The CDR3 coding sequence is TGTGCCAGCAGAACCCCCCCAGGGTCCTCTGGAAACACCATATATTTT.